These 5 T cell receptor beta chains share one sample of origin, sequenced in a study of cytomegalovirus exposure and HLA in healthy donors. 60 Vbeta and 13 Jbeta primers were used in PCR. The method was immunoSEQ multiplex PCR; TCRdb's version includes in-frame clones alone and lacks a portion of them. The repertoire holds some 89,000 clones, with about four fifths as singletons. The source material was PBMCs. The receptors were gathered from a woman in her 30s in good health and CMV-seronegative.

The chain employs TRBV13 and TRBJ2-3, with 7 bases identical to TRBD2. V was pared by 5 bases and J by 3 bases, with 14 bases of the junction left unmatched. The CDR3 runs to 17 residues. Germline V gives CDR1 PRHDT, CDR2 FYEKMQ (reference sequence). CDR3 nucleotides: TGTGCCAGCAGCCCGGCCCCTAGCGGCCTCGGGACAGATACGCAGTATTTT. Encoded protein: CASSPAPSGLGTDTQYF.

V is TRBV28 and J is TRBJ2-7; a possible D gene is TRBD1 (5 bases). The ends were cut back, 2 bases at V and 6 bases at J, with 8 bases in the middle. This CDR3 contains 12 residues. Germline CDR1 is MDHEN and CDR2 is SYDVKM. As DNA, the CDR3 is TGTGCCAGCAGTTTACAGGGTCGCGAGCAGTACTTC. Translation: CASSLQGREQYF.

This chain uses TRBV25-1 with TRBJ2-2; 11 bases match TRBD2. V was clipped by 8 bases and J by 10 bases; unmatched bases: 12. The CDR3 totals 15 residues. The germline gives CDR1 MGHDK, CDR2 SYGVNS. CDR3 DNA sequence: TGTGCCAGCTCCCTCGGGCTAGCGGGAGGTGAGGAGCTGTTTTTT. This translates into CASSLGLAGGEELFF.

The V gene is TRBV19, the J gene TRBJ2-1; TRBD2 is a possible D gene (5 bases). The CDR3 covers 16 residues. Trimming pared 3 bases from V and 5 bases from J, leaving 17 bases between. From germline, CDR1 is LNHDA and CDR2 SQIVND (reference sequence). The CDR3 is CASSMKARGLDNEQFF. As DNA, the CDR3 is TGTGCCAGTAGTATGAAGGCCCGGGGATTGGACAATGAGCAGTTCTTC.

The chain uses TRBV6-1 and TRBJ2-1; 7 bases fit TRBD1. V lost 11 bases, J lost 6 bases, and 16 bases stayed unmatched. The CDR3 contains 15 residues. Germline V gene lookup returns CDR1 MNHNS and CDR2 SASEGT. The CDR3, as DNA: TGTGCCGGGTCCATTGGACAGGCGGTTTTCAATGAGCAGTTCTTC. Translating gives CAGSIGQAVFNEQFF.